This T cell receptor beta chain was identified in a study of CD8+ T cells in alopecia areata. At the level of the study: Treated patients received oral tofacitinib, 5 to 10 mg twice daily. A 6-month off-drug phase came after tofacitinib, which had lasted 6 to 18 months. Study results and limitations: Possibly as an HLA-related effect, TCR sharing across patients appeared less clear than in mice.

As concerns this clone: Its cognate antigen is unknown.

The germline CDR1 and CDR2 sequences are SGHNT and YYREEE (reference sequence). The CDR3 has 15 residues. V was pared by 3 bases and J by 6 bases, with 6 bases of the junction left unmatched. Both peripheral blood and punch biopsies of lesional scalp skin were obtained from patients who had alopecia areata. As the sequencing template, cDNA was produced by extracting RNA and reverse transcribing it. The repertoire was sequenced with immunoSEQ multiplex PCR; TCRdb's copy has only in-frame clones and lacks some. The sample lists about 69,000 clones, roughly 60% occurring once. This TCR derives from a human donor with alopecia areata. Specimen: CD8+ T cells sorted from blood, collected at week 0. The genes are TRBV5-4 and TRBJ2-1; the match to TRBD1 covers 10 bases. The CDR3, as DNA: TGTGCCAGCAGCTACCCTTGGACAGGGGGCAATGAGCAGTTCTTC. This sequence encodes CASSYPWTGGNEQFF.